These T cell receptor beta chains were read from a single sample in a study of response to subunit inactivated influenza vaccine. Using its own MiXCR run on the RT-PCR reads, TCRdb lists one record per CDR3 protein. This sample yields about 520,000 distinct CDR3 sequences, of which approximately 7.2% are seen a single time; about 12% belongs to the top ten. The input for sequencing was PBMCs from blood, taken approximately 25 months after vaccination. The receptor set was obtained from a man aged 45 to 75 who received an inactivated influenza vaccine. CDR3s include the opening cysteine and the closing phenylalanine or tryptophan. Fields, in order: clone size, D gene, J gene, CDR3 length, V gene, CDR3 DNA, CDR3 protein. The D gene is left open where the match is weak. A row's size may be missing; if present it is once, few, many or a size class.

abundance: many; d_gene: TRBD1; j_gene: TRBJ2-7; len: 13; v_gene: TRBV20-1; CDR3nt: TGCAGTGCTAGATACAGGGGTTCCTACGAGCAGTACTTC; CDR3aa: CSARYRGSYEQYF
abundance: NA; d_gene: TRBD1; j_gene: TRBJ1-2; len: 13; v_gene: TRBV7-2; CDR3nt: TGTGCCAGCAGCTGGACAGGGAATAACGGCTACACCTTC; CDR3aa: CASSWTGNNGYTF
abundance: NA; d_gene: TRBD1; j_gene: TRBJ2-1; len: 15; v_gene: TRBV20-1; CDR3nt: TGCAGTGCTCAAAATTCGGACAGGGGGCGCAATGAGCAGTTCTTC; CDR3aa: CSAQNSDRGRNEQFF
abundance: NA; d_gene: TRBD1; j_gene: TRBJ2-1; len: 15; v_gene: TRBV20-1; CDR3nt: TGCTGCGCTAGAGAAGACAGGGGAGGCTACAATGAGCAGTTCTTC; CDR3aa: CCAREDRGGYNEQFF
abundance: many; d_gene: NA; j_gene: TRBJ2-2; len: 14; v_gene: TRBV7-2; CDR3nt: TGTGCCAGCAGCTTAGCGCAGAGAACCGGGGAGCTGTTTTTT; CDR3aa: CASSLAQRTGELFF
abundance: few; d_gene: TRBD1; j_gene: TRBJ2-7; len: 11; v_gene: TRBV25-1; CDR3nt: TGTGCCAGCAGTAGACAGGGTGAGAAGTACTTC; CDR3aa: CASSRQGEKYF
abundance: few; d_gene: NA; j_gene: TRBJ2-7; len: 16; v_gene: TRBV6-1; CDR3nt: TGTGCCAGCAGCTCCGGTGGCTTGTCCACGGGGTACGAGCAGTACTTC; CDR3aa: CASSSGGLSTGYEQYF
abundance: few; d_gene: TRBD1; j_gene: TRBJ1-6; len: 16; v_gene: TRBV6-5; CDR3nt: TGTGCCAGCAGTAACAGGGGTGGACTTGGTATCCGACCCCTCCACTTT; CDR3aa: CASSNRGGLGIRPLHF
abundance: few; d_gene: NA; j_gene: TRBJ2-5; len: 13; v_gene: TRBV5-1; CDR3nt: TGCGCCAGCAGGCAGGGTAGGGGAGAGACCCAGTACTTC; CDR3aa: CASRQGRGETQYF
abundance: few; d_gene: NA; j_gene: TRBJ1-2; len: 11; v_gene: TRBV20-1; CDR3nt: TGCAGTGTTGACACCGGGAGGGACTACACCTTC; CDR3aa: CSVDTGRDYTF